The T cell receptor beta chain described here comes from a study of cytomegalovirus exposure and HLA in healthy donors. The overall study: The early release's HLA-typed donors yielded some 85 million unique TCRs. Study-level findings and limits: Later genetic work tied a missense DCLRE1C variant to beta-chain V and J trimming. Later analysis showed most CMV-associated TCR beta chains appearing HLA-restricted.

Every donor was a healthy person donating bone marrow. Comments on this clone: Antigen specificity is unknown.

Germline values: CDR1 SGHNT, CDR2 YYREEE (reference sequence). The CDR3 has 15 amino acids. V lost 4 bases to trimming and J lost 4 bases; unmatched junction nucleotides: 7. PCR was performed using 60 Vbeta and 13 Jbeta primers. The data were produced by immunoSEQ multiplex PCR, yet TCRdb's version contains in-frame clones alone and is incomplete. The sample includes 55,000 to 65,000 clones, 65% to 90% of them seen just once. This chain connects TRBV5-4 to TRBJ2-7; 11 nucleotides agree with TRBD2. The sequence came from a female donor in good health and CMV-seronegative. The specimen was PBMCs. The CDR3 loop is CASSPRLAGRYEQYF. CDR3 in DNA: TGTGCCAGCAGCCCAAGACTAGCGGGACGGTACGAGCAGTACTTC.